The text below deals with one T cell receptor beta chain. Its specific antigen is unknown. No much larger clone is present one base from it, and per-base qualities are unavailable. The record originates from a study of shared T cell receptors in the human thymus (dated by TCRdb to about 2021). About the study as a whole: The study examined how the human thymus generates shared, self-reactive T-cell receptor alpha chains.

CDR1 and CDR2 (MNHNS, SASEGT) derive from the germline V gene. Taken from cysteine to phenylalanine, the CDR3 has 18 residues. Here the CDR3 DNA is all that survives: 54 bases in frame from base 1. Trimming leaves V shorter by 1 base and J shorter by 8 bases, with the junction holding 14 bases beyond the gene matches. Library method: the immunoSEQ multiplex PCR assay. The immuneACCESS repertoire file appears here via TCRdb, limited to in-frame rearrangements. These files lack a portion of the clones; in checked studies, under half of the deficit traces to unresolved V genes, and the cause of the others is not known. The sample table holds about 380,000 clones, of which approximately 95% were seen once. Jointly, the top ten make up roughly 0.02% of the sample.

This TCR came from a human donor. This chain is built from TRBV6-1 and TRBJ2-3; 11 central bases correspond to TRBD1. Sequences were obtained from thymocytes. The nucleotide sequence reads as follows: TGTGCCAGCAGTGAAGTAGTTTCTGGGACAGGGGGGAAGGGTACGCAGTATTTT. It encodes CASSEVVSGTGGKGTQYF.